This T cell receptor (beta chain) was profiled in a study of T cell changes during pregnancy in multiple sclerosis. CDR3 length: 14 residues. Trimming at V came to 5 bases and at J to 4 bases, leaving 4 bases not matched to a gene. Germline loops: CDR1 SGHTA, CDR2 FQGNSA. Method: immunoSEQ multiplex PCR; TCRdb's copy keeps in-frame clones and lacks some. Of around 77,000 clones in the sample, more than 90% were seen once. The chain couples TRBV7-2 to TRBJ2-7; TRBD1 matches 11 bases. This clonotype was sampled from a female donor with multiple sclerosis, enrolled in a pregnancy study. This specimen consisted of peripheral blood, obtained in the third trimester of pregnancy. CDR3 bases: TGTGCCAGCAGCACCGGGACAGGGGGGTACGAGCAGTACTTC. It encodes CASSTGTGGYEQYF.